This TCR beta chain was identified during a study of regulatory T cells in long-lasting Graves disease. Across the study: Antithyroid drug use was under 3 months in newly diagnosed Graves' patients.

The time point here: newly diagnosed GD, antithyroid drugs for less than 3 months. Extracted RNA from PBMCs served as the source of the TCR library. Remarks on this clonotype: This likely traces to a read error, being one base from a far larger clone.

Germline V CDR1 and CDR2: MNHEY, SVGEGT. This CDR3 is built from 13 residues. J was trimmed by 11 bases and V by 5 bases; bases with no gene match: 10. Building of the TCR beta libraries involved iRepertoire HTBI primers and Arm-PCR of CDR3 regions. How the authors handled the data: Samples collectively showed some 60 TRBV and roughly 15 TRBJ segments. TCRdb reanalysed the multiplex PCR reads using MiXCR and keeps one entry per CDR3 protein. For this entry, the V and J calls and clone size follow TCRdb and not the study's own pipeline. The sample contains about 460,000 distinct CDR3 sequences, around 15% of which appear only once. These same records also appear under a second study, on T cells in Graves' hyperthyroidism and ophthalmopathy. That publication notes: TCR CDR3 regions were first amplified by RT-PCR with HTBI primers. The model anticipated ophthalmopathy a median 6.5 months pre-onset.

This clonotype originated in a woman aged 50 to 60 with Graves disease. The sample was peripheral blood mononuclear cells (PBMCs), taken at new diagnosis, from a patient treated with antithyroid drugs. The V call is TRBV6-2 or TRBV6-3, the J call TRBJ1-1, with 8 bases fitting TRBD1. The CDR3 bases are TGTGCCAGCAGTCTCGGACAGGGCACAAGGGCTTTCTTT. Translation: CASSLGQGTRAFF.